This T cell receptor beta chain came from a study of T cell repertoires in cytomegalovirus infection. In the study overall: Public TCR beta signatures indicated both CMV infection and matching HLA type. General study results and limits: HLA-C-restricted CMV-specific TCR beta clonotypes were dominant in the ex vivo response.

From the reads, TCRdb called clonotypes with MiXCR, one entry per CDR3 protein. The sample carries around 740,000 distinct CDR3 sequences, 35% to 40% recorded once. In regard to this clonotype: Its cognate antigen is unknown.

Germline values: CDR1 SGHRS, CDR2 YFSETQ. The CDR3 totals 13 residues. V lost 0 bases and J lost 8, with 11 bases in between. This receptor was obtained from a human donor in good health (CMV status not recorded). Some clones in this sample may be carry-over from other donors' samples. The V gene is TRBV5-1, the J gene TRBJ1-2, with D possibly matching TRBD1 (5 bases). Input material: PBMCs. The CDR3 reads CASSLGGKGGYTF. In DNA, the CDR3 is TGCGCCAGCAGCTTGGGGGGGAAAGGGGGCTACACCTTC. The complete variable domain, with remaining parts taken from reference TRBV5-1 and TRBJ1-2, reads KAGVTQTPRYLIKTRGQQVTLSCSPISGHRSVSWYQQTPGQGLQFLFEYFSETQRNKGNFPGRFSGRQFSNSRSEMNVSTLELGDSALYLCASSLGGKGGYTFGSGTRLTVV.